What follows are 29 T cell receptor beta chains derived from one specimen sequenced in a study of T-cell reconstitution after alpha-beta-depleted transplantation in children. TCRbeta library preparation incorporated unique molecular identifiers. TCRdb independently ran MiXCR on the PCR reads; one entry per CDR3 protein. The sample carries 600,000 or so distinct CDR3 sequences, 23% recorded once. The specimen was PBMCs, mostly from graft donor cells, collected 360 days after TCRalphabeta/CD19-depleted stem cell transplant. The origin of the receptors is a boy in the first two years of life who had a stem cell transplant for acute myeloid leukemia, so the T cells may come from the graft donor.

This clonotype was seen repeatedly, ten times or more. The genes are TRBV7-9 and TRBJ2-5; D gene unclear. The CDR3 contains 14 residues. Between the trimmed V and J ends, which lost 4 bases and 1 base, there was a span of 10 bases. In germline, CDR1 is SEHNR, CDR2 FQNEAQ (reference sequence). CDR3 sequence (DNA): TGTGCCAGCAGCTACTCGGTTAGCCAAGAGACCCAGTACTTC. Protein: CASSYSVSQETQYF.

This clonotype was recorded at least ten times. V and J are TRBV9 and TRBJ1-2; D is ambiguous. Trimming took 0 bases from V and 6 from J, leaving 18 bases between them. The CDR3 contains 16 residues. Germline V gives CDR1 SGDLS, CDR2 YYNGEE. This CDR3 is CASSVEEGLRPNGYTF. CDR3 sequence (DNA): TGTGCCAGCAGCGTAGAGGAAGGGTTAAGACCCAATGGCTACACCTTC.

This clonotype was seen repeatedly, ten times or more. The V gene is TRBV9, the J gene TRBJ2-3; no clear D. Germline-derived CDR1 and CDR2 are SGDLS and YYNGEE. The CDR3 is made up of 15 amino acids. The V end lost 3 bases, the J end lost 0 bases, and 11 bases lay between the germline ends. The CDR3 loop is CASSEAASSTDTQYF. The CDR3 DNA is TGTGCCAGCAGCGAGGCAGCCTCTAGCACAGATACGCAGTATTTT.

The chain combines TRBV7-9 with TRBJ2-3, with D maybe TRBD2 (6 bases). The CDR3 sequence is 16 residues long. Trimming took off 5 bases at V and 1 base at J, with 16 bases between the two ends. Per germline, CDR1 SEHNR and CDR2 FQNEAQ (reference sequence). Written as DNA, the CDR3 is TGTGCCAGCAGCATAACCGGGTTAGCGGGCACAGATACGCAGTATTTT. Protein: CASSITGLAGTDTQYF. Full variable domain (missing parts from reference TRBV7-9 and TRBJ2-3): DTGVSQNPRHKITKRGQNVTFRCDPISEHNRLYWYRQTLGQGPEFLTYFQNEAQLEKSRLLSDRFSAERPKGSFSTLEIQRTEQGDSAMYLCASSITGLAGTDTQYFGPGTRLTVL.

This sequence joins TRBV20-1 and TRBJ2-7; D is unresolved. Germline CDR1 reads DFQATT; CDR2 reads SNEGSKA (reference sequence). CDR3 size: 11 residues. The V and J ends lost 6 bases and 4 bases respectively, with 10 bases between them. The CDR3 DNA follows: TGCAGTGCCACACCCCTGTACGAGCAGTACTTC. Its protein is CSATPLYEQYF.

The chain recombines TRBV15 with TRBJ2-7; possible D gene TRBD2, 6 bases. This CDR3 has 15 amino acids. Germline lookup yields CDR1 LNHNV and CDR2 YYDKDF (reference sequence). Trimming shortened V by 3 bases and J by 2 bases, and 14 bases separated the two germline ends. In DNA form, the CDR3 reads TGTGCCACCAGCAGGGAATTAGCGGCTGCCTACGAGCAGTACTTC. Translating gives CATSRELAAAYEQYF.

This clonotype was seen repeatedly, ten times or more. In DNA, the CDR3 is TGTGCCAGCAGCCGCTCCGAAGTCGCCTACACAGATACGCAGTATTTT. This gives the protein CASSRSEVAYTDTQYF. V and J are TRBV25-1 and TRBJ2-3; D not certain. Germline lookup yields CDR1 MGHDK and CDR2 SYGVNS. Trimming pared 6 bases from V and 2 bases from J, leaving 18 bases between. The length of the CDR3 is 16 residues.

This clonotype was recorded at least ten times. The chain couples TRBV12-3 or TRBV12-4 to TRBJ1-2; D is unclear. The V gene lost 0 bases and the J gene lost 4 bases, with 15 bases spanning the gap. The CDR3 loop spans 16 amino acids. CDR3 in amino acids: CASSLAIGRMSYGYTF. CDR3 DNA sequence: TGTGCCAGCAGTTTAGCGATTGGTAGAATGAGCTATGGCTACACCTTC.

In its sample, this clonotype was seen a few times. The CDR3 DNA reads as TGCGCCAGCAGCCCATTTGGACAGGTTCAAGAGACCCAGTACTTC. Protein product: CASSPFGQVQETQYF. The genes are TRBV4-1 and TRBJ2-5, with TRBD1 matching 7 bases. CDR3 size: 15 residues. V was pared by 4 bases and J by 2 bases, with 7 bases of the junction left unmatched. From germline, CDR1 is MGHRA and CDR2 YSYEKL.

This clonotype was seen only a few times. The chain couples TRBV9 to TRBJ2-3, with 7 nucleotides matching TRBD1. Germline trimming cut 0 bases from V and 0 bases from J; bases unmatched to any gene: 1. Germline V gene sequence: CDR1 SGDLS, CDR2 YYNGEE. The CDR3 runs 15 residues. CDR3 DNA sequence: TGTGCCAGCAGCGTAGGACAGGGTAGCACAGATACGCAGTATTTT. Translation: CASSVGQGSTDTQYF.

The genes are TRBV27 and TRBJ2-1; the match to TRBD1 covers 7 bases. The CDR3 totals 14 residues. V gave up 10 bases and J gave up 6 bases; unmatched junction bases: 12. Germline-derived CDR1 and CDR2 are MNHEY and SMNVEV (reference sequence). DNA of the CDR3: TGTGCCACCTACACAGGGGTTCCCATCAATGAGCAGTTCTTC. Translating gives CATYTGVPINEQFF.

This clonotype has only a few counts. The J gene is TRBJ2-3, the V gene TRBV10-3; 8 bases fit TRBD1. CDR3 size: 15 residues. The V gene end was trimmed by 3 bases and the J gene end by 6 bases; junction bases not matched to a gene: 8. Germline-derived CDR1 and CDR2 are ENHRY and SYGVKD. CDR3 DNA sequence: TGTGCCATCAGTGAAGAGACAGGGGAGTGGGATACGCAGTATTTT. Amino acids: CAISEETGEWDTQYF.

This clonotype has a count of ten or more. V is TRBV29-1 and J is TRBJ2-1; possible D gene TRBD1, 6 bases. Trimming took 1 base from V and 10 from J, leaving 23 bases between them. The CDR3 covers 16 residues. Germline loops: CDR1 SQVTM, CDR2 ANQGSEA. CDR3 loop: CSVEGGTRGLRGEQFF. The CDR3 DNA is TGCAGCGTTGAAGGAGGTACCAGGGGTCTCCGTGGGGAGCAGTTCTTC.

In its sample, this clonotype was seen a few times. The chain couples TRBV20-1 to TRBJ2-1; perhaps TRBD2 as D (5 bases). Trimming took 0 bases from V and 5 from J, leaving 20 bases between them. Germline CDR1 and CDR2: DFQATT and SNEGSKA (reference sequence). The CDR3 spans 17 residues. In DNA form, the CDR3 reads TGCAGTGCTAGAGATCGACGGGGAGACGAACCGAACAATGAGCAGTTCTTC. It encodes CSARDRRGDEPNNEQFF.

The CDR3 DNA reads as TGTGCCAGCAGCCCTAGCACCTGGGGGGCCGAGCAGTACTTC. This gives the protein CASSPSTWGAEQYF. The chain couples TRBV9 to TRBJ2-7; tentatively, D is TRBD1 or TRBD2 (6 bases each). This CDR3 has 14 amino acids. Germline assignment: CDR1 SGDLS and CDR2 YYNGEE. V was shortened by 4 bases and J by 6 bases, with 17 bases between the two germline ends.

The genes are TRBV5-1 and TRBJ2-1, with D hard to call. V lost 3 bases, J lost 4 bases, and 14 bases lay in between. The CDR3 runs to 15 residues. In germline, CDR1 is SGHRS, CDR2 YFSETQ. CDR3 in DNA: TGCGCCAGCAGCTCCGGACGCCCACCATACAATGAGCAGTTCTTC. It codes for CASSSGRPPYNEQFF.

The V call is TRBV20-1, the J call TRBJ2-7, with D possibly TRBD2 on 6 matching bases. CDR1 and CDR2 (germline): DFQATT, SNEGSKA (reference sequence). Trimming shortened V by 1 base and J by 4 bases, and 11 bases separated the two germline ends. CDR3 length: 13 residues. The CDR3 protein is CSARGDSVYEQYV. For the CDR3, the DNA is TGCAGTGCTAGAGGGGACTCTGTTTACGAGCAGTACGTC.

The rearrangement uses TRBV29-1 and TRBJ1-5; TRBD1 is a possible D gene (5 bases). The V end was cut by 6 bases, the J end by 2 bases, with 11 bases between. Germline CDR1 is SQVTM and CDR2 is ANQGSEA. The CDR3 length is 13 residues. CDR3 DNA sequence: TGCAGCGTGATTGGGACGGGCAATCAGCCCCAGCATTTT. This translates into CSVIGTGNQPQHF.

The chain recombines TRBV20-1 with TRBJ2-7, with D possibly matching TRBD2 (6 bases). The CDR3 runs 13 residues. Trimming pared 3 bases from V and 3 bases from J, leaving 12 bases between. Germline V gene sequence: CDR1 DFQATT, CDR2 SNEGSKA (reference sequence). The CDR3 region is CSASRDLYYEQYF. DNA for the CDR3: TGCAGTGCTAGCCGGGACTTATACTACGAGCAGTACTTC.

The chain uses TRBV20-1 and TRBJ2-1; 7 bases fit TRBD1. Germline V gene sequence: CDR1 DFQATT, CDR2 SNEGSKA (reference sequence). The CDR3 is 14 amino acids. J lost 1 base, V lost 6 bases, and 6 bases had no gene match. The CDR3 here is CSALTGSSYNEQFF. For the CDR3, the DNA is TGCAGTGCCCTGACAGGGTCGTCCTACAATGAGCAGTTCTTC.

The J gene is TRBJ2-5, the V gene TRBV5-8; D is uncertain. The germline V and J ends were trimmed by 2 bases and 2 bases, with 13 bases remaining between them. The germline V gene encodes CDR1 SGHTS and CDR2 YDEGEE. The length of the CDR3 is 15 residues. The CDR3 DNA sequence: TGTGCCAGCAGCTTTGGATCCAGCGCTCAAGAGACCCAGTACTTC. It yields the protein CASSFGSSAQETQYF.

The CDR3 coding sequence is TGTGCCAGCAGTGACTCAGGGGTCTACGAGCAGTACGTC. Protein: CASSDSGVYEQYV. This chain links TRBV6-4 with TRBJ2-7, with a possible D match to TRBD1 (5 bases). With 0 bases removed from V and 3 bases from J, the gap between germline ends came to 6 bases. Germline lookup yields CDR1 MRHNA and CDR2 SNTAGT. The CDR3 length is 13 residues.

J is TRBJ2-2 and V is TRBV7-6; possible D gene TRBD1, 5 bases. This CDR3 spans 17 amino acids. V was trimmed by 7 bases and J by 2 bases, leaving 20 bases between them. Germline loops: CDR1 SGHVS, CDR2 FNYEAQ. CDR3 sequence (DNA): TGTGCCAGCACCTCGATGGCAGGGTGGAGTAACACCGGGGAGCTGTTTTTT. Its protein product is CASTSMAGWSNTGELFF.

V is TRBV7-2 and J is TRBJ2-3, with D possibly TRBD2 on 6 matching bases. This CDR3 region has 17 residues. Between the trimmed V and J ends, which lost 0 bases and 2 bases, there was a span of 15 bases. The V gene's germline CDR1 is SGHTA and CDR2 FQGNSA. CDR3 nucleotide sequence: TGTGCCAGCAGCTTAGCGCGGGGAGCGGCGCTCACAGATACGCAGTATTTT. It is translated as CASSLARGAALTDTQYF.

This clonotype has at least ten counts. J is TRBJ2-3 and V is TRBV20-1, with 10 positions matching TRBD2. This CDR3 has 15 residues. Trimming took 3 bases from V and 1 from J; bases not matched to a gene: 4. Germline assignment: CDR1 DFQATT and CDR2 SNEGSKA (reference sequence). The CDR3 DNA sequence: TGCAGTGCTAGTCCCCTAGCGGGGGGCACAGATACGCAGTATTTT. Encoded protein: CSASPLAGGTDTQYF.

This clonotype was found many times. The genes are TRBV28 and TRBJ2-5, with a tentative D call TRBD1 (6 bases). V was pared by 3 bases and J by 2 bases, with 13 bases between. This CDR3 contains 15 residues. CDR1 and CDR2 (germline): MDHEN, SYDVKM. CDR3 amino acids: CASSFGQTKQETQYF. CDR3 DNA: TGTGCCAGCAGTTTCGGACAGACAAAGCAAGAGACCCAGTACTTC.

In this sample, this clonotype turned up a few times. The CDR3: CASSARDRGGETQYF. The CDR3 nucleotides are TGTGCCAGCAGTGCCCGGGACAGGGGAGGAGAGACCCAGTACTTC. V is TRBV25-1 and J is TRBJ2-5; 10 bases agree with TRBD1. CDR3 length: 15 amino acids. Germline V gene data show CDR1 as MGHDK and CDR2 as SYGVNS. After removal of 4 bases from V and 4 bases from J, the junction contained 6 bases not matched to a gene.

The chain has TRBV20-1 and TRBJ2-7, with D perhaps matching TRBD1 (5 bases). CDR3 length equals 16 residues. V was trimmed by 4 bases and J by 4 bases, leaving 23 bases between them. Germline-derived CDR1 and CDR2 are DFQATT and SNEGSKA (reference sequence). Here the CDR3 reads CSAIPVGLPTGYEQYF. The DNA for the CDR3 is TGCAGTGCTATACCGGTGGGGCTCCCCACCGGTTACGAGCAGTACTTC.

The V gene is TRBV28, the J gene TRBJ2-7; possible D gene TRBD2, 5 bases. V lost 6 bases to trimming and J lost 3 bases, with 15 bases between them. Germline CDR1 is MDHEN and CDR2 is SYDVKM. The CDR3 totals 14 residues. The CDR3 DNA sequence: TGTGCCAGCAGGGGTCCAGCGGAGTTCTACGAGCAGTACGTC. Its translation is CASRGPAEFYEQYV.